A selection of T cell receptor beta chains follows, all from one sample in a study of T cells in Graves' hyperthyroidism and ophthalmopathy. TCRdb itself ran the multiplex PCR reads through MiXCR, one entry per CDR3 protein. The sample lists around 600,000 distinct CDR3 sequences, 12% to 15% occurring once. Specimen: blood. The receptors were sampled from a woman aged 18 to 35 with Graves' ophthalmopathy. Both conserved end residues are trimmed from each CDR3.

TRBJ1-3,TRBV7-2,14,ASSPAGERAGNTIY
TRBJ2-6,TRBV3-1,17,ASSQEETGNSPRANVLT
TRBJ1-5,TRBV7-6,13,ASSLSRGGIQPQH
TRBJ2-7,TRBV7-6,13,ASSLVREWPYEQY
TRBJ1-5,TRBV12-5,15,ASGLVLGRGHSQPQH
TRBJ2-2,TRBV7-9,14,ASSRTSGPNTGELF
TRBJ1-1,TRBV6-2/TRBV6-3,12,ASSRHTEVAEAF
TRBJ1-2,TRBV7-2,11,ASSFRDRYGYT
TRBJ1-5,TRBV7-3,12,ASTFGQGRQPQH
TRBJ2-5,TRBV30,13,AWRIGQPGVETQY
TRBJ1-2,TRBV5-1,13,ASSLGSGGDYGYT
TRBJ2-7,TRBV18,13,ASSITSGYSYEQY
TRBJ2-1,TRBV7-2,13,ASSLVGTGINEQF
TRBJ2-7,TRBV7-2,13,ASSLRAGGGYEQY
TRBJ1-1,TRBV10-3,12,AIQDRGEGTEAF
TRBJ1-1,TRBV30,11,AWRTWEDTEAF
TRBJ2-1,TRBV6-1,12,ASSGDRVYNEQF
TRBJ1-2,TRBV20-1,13,SAATGTGGAYGYT
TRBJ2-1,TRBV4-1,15,ASSPRLAGPGGNEQF
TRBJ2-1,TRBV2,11,ASSAEGNNEQF
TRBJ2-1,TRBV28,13,ASGLAGERGNEQF
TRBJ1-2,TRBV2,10,ASREGGIGYT
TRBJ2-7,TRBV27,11,ASSSGPFYEQY
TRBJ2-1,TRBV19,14,ASSIRGLSSYNEQF
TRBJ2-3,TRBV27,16,ASSLSTGLAGVVGTQY
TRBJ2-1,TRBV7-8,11,ASSPPGSNEQF
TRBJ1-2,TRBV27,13,ASSPLDGSNYGYT
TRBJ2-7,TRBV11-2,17,ASSLDLPGLATPSYEQY
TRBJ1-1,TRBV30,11,AWSWTEITEAF
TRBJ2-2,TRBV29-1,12,SVEKATNTGELF
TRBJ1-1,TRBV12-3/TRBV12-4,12,ASSGTRVGTEAF
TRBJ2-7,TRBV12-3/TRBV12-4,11,ASSFGGDLEQY
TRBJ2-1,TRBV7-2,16,ASSKDRGRAGEGNEQF
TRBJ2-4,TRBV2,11,ASSGAGEDIQY
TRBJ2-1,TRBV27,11,ASSLTRHNEQF
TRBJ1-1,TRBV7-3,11,ASSPTGITEAF
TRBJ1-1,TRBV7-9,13,ASSFGDRGGAEAF
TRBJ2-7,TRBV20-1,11,SAVAGRSYEQY
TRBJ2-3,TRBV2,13,ASSVKAAGEGTQY
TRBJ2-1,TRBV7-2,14,ASSIGQSVIYNEQF
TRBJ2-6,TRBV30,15,AWSVLRTTSGANVLT
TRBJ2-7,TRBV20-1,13,SAIISGFFSYEQY
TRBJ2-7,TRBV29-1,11,SVENRRGTEQY
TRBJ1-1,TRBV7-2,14,ASRFRGNRMNTEAF
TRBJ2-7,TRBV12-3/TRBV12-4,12,ASSLAVAPYEQY
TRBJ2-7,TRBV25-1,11,ASSPSGSGEQY